Listed below are T cell receptor beta chains from one sample, sequenced in a study of cytomegalovirus exposure and HLA in healthy donors. Produced via immunoSEQ multiplex PCR; TCRdb's table is partial and in-frame only. The table shows about 96,000 clones, with about four fifths occurring only once. The sequenced sample consisted of PBMCs. These receptors were collected from a female donor in good health and CMV-seropositive. Both conserved end residues are trimmed from each CDR3.

>11|TRBV7-9
ASSLNFGGEQY
>12|TRBV7-2
ASSASGGGTEAF
>12|TRBV7-2
ASSSRTTSYEQY
>12|TRBV7-9
ASSLDTVNTEAF
>12|TRBV11-3
ASSLGIAYNEQF
>13|TRBV21-1
ASSKGGSRGRPQH
>12|TRBV5-1
ASSSQGGNTEAF
>12|TRBV30
AWILDRDGNTIY
>13|TRBV5-6
ASSFFSSGANVLT
>11|TRBV29-1
SAAWTGSNEQF
>14|TRBV6-5
ASSYSGAYLTDTQY
>14|TRBV4-2
ASSQDGAGGRNEQF
>14|TRBV4-3
ASSQGASGNTGELF
>11|TRBV2
ATRLTGSYEQY
>13|TRBV7-2
ASSTSGASQETQY
>9|TRBV20-1
SAGTDQPQH
>13|TRBV7-2
ASSLGPRANEKLF
>12|TRBV5-6
ASSRLAGINEQF
>14|TRBV30
AWSVIGGQGNEKLF
>11|TRBV28
ASRRTGGHGYT
>12|TRBV28
ASSFGGFRETQY
>13|TRBV28
ASNNGRGANTEAF
>13|TRBV4-1
ASSRGEGVVYGYT
>12|TRBV28
ASSSGQGNQPQH
>13|TRBV5-1
ASSLNTGLSYEQY
>15|TRBV13
ASSLGGRAGAENEQF
>12|TRBV6-5
ASKRGGRTDTQY
>12|TRBV11-2
ASSLGTSEGEQY
>14|TRBV4-2
ASSQEDISVGGGQY
>9|TRBV9
ASSTGYEQF
>12|TRBV29-1
SVLISGFYNEQF
>12|TRBV5-1
ASSLASSGDEQF
>12|TRBV7-6
ASSPRTSAYEQY
>13|TRBV5-6
ASSFGGFLGQPQH
>11|TRBV30
AWRDRLNTEAF
>12|TRBV14
ASRRTGGGDTQY
>15|TRBV7-2
ASSPFWTAGRLGEQY